These T cell receptor beta chains were read from a single sample in a study of T cell responses to AZD1222 COVID-19 vaccine. Produced via immunoSEQ multiplex PCR; TCRdb's table is partial and in-frame only. The sample holds approximately 140,000 clones, around 92% seen once. The sample was peripheral blood, taken on day 0 of AZD1222 vaccination. The receptors shown here come from an adult in good health. Both conserved end residues are part of each CDR3. Each record gives: D gene, clone size, J gene, V gene, CDR3 protein, CDR3 DNA. A D gene is named only where the DNA matches it firmly. Rows give clone size only sometimes, using once, few, many, or a class for an expanded clone.

>NA|NA|TRBJ2-7|TRBV5-1
CASSLQGPYEQYF
TGCGCCAGCAGCTTACAGGGCCCCTACGAGCAGTACTTC
>NA|NA|TRBJ1-1|TRBV12-3/TRBV12-4
CASSFGGIAFF
TGTGCCAGCAGTTTCGGGGGCATAGCTTTCTTT
>NA|NA|TRBJ1-3|TRBV7-2
CASSLGGTGNTIYF
TGTGCCAGCAGCTTAGGGGGAACTGGAAACACCATATATTTT
>NA|NA|TRBJ2-3|TRBV27
CASSSRWGGEWGADTQYF
TGTGCCAGCAGCTCCCGATGGGGAGGTGAATGGGGTGCAGATACGCAGTATTTT
>NA|NA|TRBJ2-2|TRBV7-2
CASSLSTGNTGELFF
TGTGCCAGCAGCTTATCTACCGGGAACACCGGGGAGCTGTTTTTT
>NA|NA|TRBJ2-1|TRBV6-2/TRBV6-3
CASSYSILRNEQFF
TGTGCCAGCAGTTACTCGATTTTGAGGAATGAGCAGTTCTTC
>TRBD2|NA|TRBJ2-7|TRBV7-2
CASSLGGTNRHEQYF
TGTGCCAGCAGCTTAGGGGGGACTAACAGGCACGAGCAGTACTTC
>NA|NA|TRBJ2-1|TRBV4-3
CASSQDLTSAGYNEQFF
TGCGCCAGCAGCCAAGATTTGACTTCGGCGGGCTACAATGAGCAGTTCTTC
>NA|NA|TRBJ1-1|TRBV25-1
CASKSYADTEAFF
TGTGCCAGTAAAAGTTATGCGGACACTGAAGCTTTCTTT
>NA|few|TRBJ2-7|TRBV3-1/TRBV3-2
CASSQRYEQYF
TGTGCCAGCAGCCAACGGTACGAGCAGTACTTC
>NA|NA|TRBJ1-1|TRBV5-1
CASSLVPETTEAFF
TGCGCCAGCAGCTTGGTCCCGGAAACGACTGAAGCTTTCTTT
>NA|NA|TRBJ1-5|TRBV6-5
CASSYGQGSNQPQHF
TGTGCCAGCAGTTACGGTCAGGGTAGCAATCAGCCCCAGCATTTT
>NA|NA|TRBJ1-5|TRBV28
CASSSDGRVSSINQPQHF
TGTGCCAGCAGTTCGGACGGGAGAGTTAGTAGTATCAATCAGCCCCAGCATTTT
>NA|NA|TRBJ1-3|TRBV4-3
CASSQDHGGGNTIYF
TGCGCCAGCAGCCAAGATCACGGCGGAGGAAACACCATATATTTT
>NA|many|TRBJ2-7|TRBV6-5
CASSPSGGGYEQYF
TGTGCCAGCAGTCCCTCAGGGGGGGGTTACGAGCAGTACTTC
>NA|NA|TRBJ2-1|TRBV7-3
CASSQNPGSYNEQFF
TGTGCCAGCAGCCAAAACCCCGGATCTTACAATGAGCAGTTCTTC
>NA|NA|TRBJ2-5|TRBV7-2
CASSLAGLGETQYF
TGTGCCAGCAGCTTGGCGGGATTGGGAGAGACCCAGTACTTC
>NA|NA|TRBJ2-5|TRBV18
CASSPPGHAAQSETQYF
TGTGCCAGCTCACCACCAGGTCACGCGGCACAATCAGAGACCCAGTACTTC
>NA|NA|TRBJ1-1|TRBV5-5
CASSPFAVNTEAFF
TGTGCCAGCAGCCCATTTGCCGTAAACACTGAAGCTTTCTTT
>NA|once|TRBJ1-3|TRBV21-1
CASSKTPTLYCNSGNTIYF
TGTGCCAGCAGCAAAACCCCCACCCTTTATTGTAACTCTGGAAACACCATATATTTT
>NA|NA|TRBJ2-6|TRBV18
CASSPGAPFSGANVLTF
TGTGCCAGCTCACCTGGAGCTCCGTTCTCTGGGGCCAACGTCCTGACTTTC
>TRBD1|NA|TRBJ1-5|TRBV4-2
CASSPRGVTGGDQPQHF
TGTGCCAGCAGCCCTCGGGGCGTGACAGGGGGTGATCAGCCCCAGCATTTT
>TRBD2|NA|TRBJ2-1|TRBV14
CASSLLAGINEQFF
TGTGCCAGCAGCCTATTAGCGGGAATAAATGAGCAGTTCTTC
>NA|NA|TRBJ1-1|TRBV5-1
CASSPGWGRNTEAFF
TGCGCCAGCAGCCCAGGGTGGGGGAGGAACACTGAAGCTTTCTTT
>NA|NA|TRBJ2-5|TRBV7-2
CPTAWGVTIETQYF
TGCCCCACAGCTTGGGGGGTCACGATAGAGACCCAGTACTTC
>TRBD2|NA|TRBJ2-1|TRBV7-2
CASSRSGAQSYNEQFF
TGTGCCAGCAGCCGTAGCGGGGCCCAGTCCTACAATGAGCAGTTCTTC
>TRBD1|NA|TRBJ2-7|TRBV7-8
CASSLARGSGGYEQYF
TGTGCCAGCAGCTTAGCCCGCGGTTCAGGGGGTTACGAGCAGTACTTC
>TRBD2|NA|TRBJ2-7|TRBV4-2
CASSQAATGLAGLASYEQYF
TGTGCCAGCAGCCAAGCCGCAACGGGACTAGCGGGACTAGCTTCCTACGAGCAGTACTTC
>NA|NA|TRBJ1-5|TRBV29-1
CSVGYDQPQHF
TGCAGCGTTGGATACGACCAGCCCCAGCATTTT
>NA|NA|TRBJ1-4|TRBV18
CASSPSFSGNEKLFF
TGTGCCAGCTCACCTTCATTCTCCGGGAATGAAAAACTGTTTTTT
>NA|NA|TRBJ1-5|TRBV7-5
CARSLWGSRARNQPQHF
TGTGCCAGAAGCTTATGGGGGTCTCGGGCTCGCAATCAGCCCCAGCATTTT
>TRBD1|NA|TRBJ2-1|TRBV18
CASSPQGARGEQFF
TGTGCCAGCTCACCACAGGGGGCGAGGGGTGAGCAGTTCTTC
>NA|once|TRBJ1-1|TRBV7-9
CASSLSRETEAFF
TGTGCCAGCAGCTTATCGAGGGAGACTGAAGCTTTCTTT
>NA|medium-sized|TRBJ1-2|TRBV30
CAWSPSPEGYTF
TGTGCCTGGAGTCCCTCCCCGGAGGGGTACACCTTC
>NA|few|TRBJ1-3|TRBV30
CAWKRGNLSGNTIYF
TGTGCCTGGAAGAGAGGGAACCTGTCTGGAAACACCATATATTTT
>TRBD2|NA|TRBJ2-2|TRBV6-2/TRBV6-3
CASSYHPASGRAGELFF
TGTGCCAGCAGTTACCATCCGGCTAGCGGGAGGGCCGGGGAGCTGTTTTTT
>NA|NA|TRBJ1-2|TRBV4-3
CASSHQGGSWTYGYTF
TGCGCCAGCAGCCACCAAGGGGGATCGTGGACGTACGGCTACACCTTC
>NA|NA|TRBJ1-5|TRBV10-3
CAISEQQNQPQHF
TGTGCCATCAGTGAACAGCAAAATCAGCCCCAGCATTTT
>TRBD1|NA|TRBJ1-2|TRBV4-2
CASSQDLTDRGRGYTF
TGTGCCAGCAGCCAAGATCTTACGGACAGGGGAAGAGGCTACACCTTC
>NA|once|TRBJ1-5|TRBV28
CASSYSLLSNQPQHF
TGTGCCAGCAGTTACAGCCTTCTTAGCAATCAGCCCCAGCATTTT
>NA|NA|TRBJ2-2|TRBV7-9
CASRPVVPSGELFF
TGTGCCAGCAGACCCGTGGTCCCTAGCGGGGAGCTGTTTTTT
>NA|NA|TRBJ1-5|TRBV29-1
CSVAAKNNQPQHF
TGCAGCGTTGCCGCCAAAAACAATCAGCCCCAGCATTTT
>NA|NA|TRBJ1-1|TRBV6-2/TRBV6-3
CASSRQGIEAFF
TGTGCCAGCAGTCGCCAGGGGATTGAAGCTTTCTTT